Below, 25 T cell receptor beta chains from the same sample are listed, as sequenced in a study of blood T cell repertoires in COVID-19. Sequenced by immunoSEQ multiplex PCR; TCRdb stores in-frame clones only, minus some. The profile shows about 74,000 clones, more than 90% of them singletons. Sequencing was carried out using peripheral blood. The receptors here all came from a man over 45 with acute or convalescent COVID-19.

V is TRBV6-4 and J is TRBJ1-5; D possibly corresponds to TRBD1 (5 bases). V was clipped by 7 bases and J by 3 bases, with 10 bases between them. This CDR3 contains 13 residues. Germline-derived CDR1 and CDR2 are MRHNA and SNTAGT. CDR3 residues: CASNQGPNQPQHF. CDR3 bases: TGTGCCAGCAATCAGGGCCCCAATCAGCCCCAGCATTTT.

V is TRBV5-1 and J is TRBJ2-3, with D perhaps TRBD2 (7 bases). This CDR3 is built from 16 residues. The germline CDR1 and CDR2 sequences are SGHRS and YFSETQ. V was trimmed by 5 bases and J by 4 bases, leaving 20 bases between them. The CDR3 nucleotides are TGCGCCAGCAGAGGGGGAGGACTAGGAGGCCCAGATACGCAGTATTTT. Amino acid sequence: CASRGGGLGGPDTQYF.

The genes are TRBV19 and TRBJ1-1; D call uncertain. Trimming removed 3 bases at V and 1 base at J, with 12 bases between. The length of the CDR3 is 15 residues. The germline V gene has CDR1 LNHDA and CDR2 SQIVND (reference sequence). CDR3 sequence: CASSMPGRKNTEAFF. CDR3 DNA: TGTGCCAGTAGTATGCCCGGCAGGAAGAACACTGAAGCTTTCTTT.

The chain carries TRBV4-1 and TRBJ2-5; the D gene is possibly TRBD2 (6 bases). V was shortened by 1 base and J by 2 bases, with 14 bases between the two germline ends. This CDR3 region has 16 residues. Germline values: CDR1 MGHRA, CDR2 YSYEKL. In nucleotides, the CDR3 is TGCGCCAGCAGCCAAGGGGGGACTCTACGACAAGAGACCCAGTACTTC. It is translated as CASSQGGTLRQETQYF.

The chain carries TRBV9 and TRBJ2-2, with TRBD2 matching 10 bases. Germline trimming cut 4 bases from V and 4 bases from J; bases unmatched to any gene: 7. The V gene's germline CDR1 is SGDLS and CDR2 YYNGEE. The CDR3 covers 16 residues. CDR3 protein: CASSPPGLARTGELFF. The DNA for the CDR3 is TGTGCCAGCAGCCCCCCGGGACTAGCGCGCACCGGGGAGCTGTTTTTT. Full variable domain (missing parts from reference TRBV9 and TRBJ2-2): DSGVTQTPKHLITATGQRVTLRCSPRSGDLSVYWYQQSLDQGLQFLIQYYNGEERAKGNILERFSAQQFPDLHSELNLSSLELGDSALYFCASSPPGLARTGELFFGEGSRLTVL.

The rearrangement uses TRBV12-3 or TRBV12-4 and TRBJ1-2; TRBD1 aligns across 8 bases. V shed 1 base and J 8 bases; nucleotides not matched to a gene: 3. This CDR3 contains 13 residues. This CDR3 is CASSLGTGYGYTF. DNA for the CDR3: TGTGCCAGCAGTTTAGGGACAGGGTACGGCTACACCTTC.

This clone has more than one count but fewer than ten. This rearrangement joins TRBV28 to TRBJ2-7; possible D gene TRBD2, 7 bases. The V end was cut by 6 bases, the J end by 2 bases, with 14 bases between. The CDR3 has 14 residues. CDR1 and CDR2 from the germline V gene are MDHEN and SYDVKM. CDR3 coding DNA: TGTGCCAGCAGCCGAGGGGGGGAAACCTACGAGCAGTACTTC. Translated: CASSRGGETYEQYF.

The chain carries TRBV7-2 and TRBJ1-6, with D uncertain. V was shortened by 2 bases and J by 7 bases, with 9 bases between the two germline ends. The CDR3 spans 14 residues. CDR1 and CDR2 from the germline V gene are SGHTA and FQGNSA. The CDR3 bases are TGTGCCAGCAGCTTATGGGCAGAGAATTCACCCCTCCACTTT. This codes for CASSLWAENSPLHF. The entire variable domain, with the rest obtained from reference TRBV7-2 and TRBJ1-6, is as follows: GAGVSQSPSNKVTEKGKDVELRCDPISGHTALYWYRQSLGQGLEFLIYFQGNSAPDKSGLPSDRFSAERTGGSVSTLTIQRTQQEDSAVYLCASSLWAENSPLHFGNGTRLTVT.

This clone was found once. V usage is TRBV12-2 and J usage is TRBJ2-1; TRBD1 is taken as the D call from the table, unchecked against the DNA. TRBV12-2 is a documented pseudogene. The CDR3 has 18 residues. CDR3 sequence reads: CASRLVPGDRVSYNEQFF. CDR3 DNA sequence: TGTGCAAGTCGCTTAGTTCCGGGGGACAGGGTCTCCTACAATGAGCAGTTCTTC.

The CDR3 coding sequence is TGTGCCAGCAGCAAAGTCAGGGTTGATCTGTCTGGCTACACCTTC. Translation gives CASSKVRVDLSGYTF. The chain joins TRBV21-1 to TRBJ1-2; the listed D gene, TRBD1, was not tested against the DNA. TRBV21-1 is assigned pseudogene status. This CDR3 has 15 residues.

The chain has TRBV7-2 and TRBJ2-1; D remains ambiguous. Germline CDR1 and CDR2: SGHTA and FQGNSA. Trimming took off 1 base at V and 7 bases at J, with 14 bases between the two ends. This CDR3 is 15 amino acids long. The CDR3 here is CASSLGGEYWNEQFF. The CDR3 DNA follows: TGTGCCAGCAGCTTAGGTGGAGAATACTGGAATGAGCAGTTCTTC.

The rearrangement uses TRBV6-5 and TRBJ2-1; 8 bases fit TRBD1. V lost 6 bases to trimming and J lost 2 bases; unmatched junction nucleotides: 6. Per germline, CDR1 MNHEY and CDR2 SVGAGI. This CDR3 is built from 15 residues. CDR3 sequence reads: CASRHGQGPYNEQFF. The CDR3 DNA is TGTGCCAGCAGGCATGGACAGGGACCCTACAATGAGCAGTTCTTC.

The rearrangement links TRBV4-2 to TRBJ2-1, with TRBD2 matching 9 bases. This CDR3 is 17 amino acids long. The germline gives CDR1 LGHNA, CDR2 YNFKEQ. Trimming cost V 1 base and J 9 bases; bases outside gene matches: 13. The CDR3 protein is CASSQGASGGRGSEQFF. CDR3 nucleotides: TGTGCCAGCAGCCAAGGGGCCTCAGGCGGGAGGGGTAGTGAGCAGTTCTTC.

The CDR3 DNA reads TGTGCCAGCAGCTTAGCGGGAGGGACGAGGGAGACCCAGTACTTC. Its translation: CASSLAGGTRETQYF. The V call is TRBV7-2, the J call TRBJ2-5, with TRBD2 matching over 7 bases. In germline, CDR1 is SGHTA, CDR2 FQGNSA. The CDR3 spans 15 residues. Trimming cost V 0 bases and J 5 bases; bases outside gene matches: 6.

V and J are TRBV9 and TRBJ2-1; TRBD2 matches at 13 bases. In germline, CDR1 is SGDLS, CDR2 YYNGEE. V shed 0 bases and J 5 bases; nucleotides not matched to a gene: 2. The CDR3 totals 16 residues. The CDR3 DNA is TGTGCCAGCAGCGTAGAGGGACTAGCGGGAAACAATGAGCAGTTCTTC. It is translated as CASSVEGLAGNNEQFF. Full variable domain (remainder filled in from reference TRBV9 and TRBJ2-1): DSGVTQTPKHLITATGQRVTLRCSPRSGDLSVYWYQQSLDQGLQFLIQYYNGEERAKGNILERFSAQQFPDLHSELNLSSLELGDSALYFCASSVEGLAGNNEQFFGPGTRLTVL.

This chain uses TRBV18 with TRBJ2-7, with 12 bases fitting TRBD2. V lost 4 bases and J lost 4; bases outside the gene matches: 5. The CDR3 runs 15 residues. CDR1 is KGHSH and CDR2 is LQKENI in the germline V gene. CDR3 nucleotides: TGTGCCAGCTCACTCGGACTAGCGGGGAGGTACGAGCAGTACTTC. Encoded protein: CASSLGLAGRYEQYF.

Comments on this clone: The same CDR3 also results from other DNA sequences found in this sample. The CDR3 spells CASSGQGGNQPQHF. Written as DNA, the CDR3 is TGTGCCAGTAGTGGCCAGGGTGGCAATCAGCCCCAGCATTTT. The chain combines TRBV19 with TRBJ1-5, with D perhaps TRBD1 (5 bases). V lost 5 bases and J 2 bases, leaving 10 bases between the germline ends. CDR1 is LNHDA and CDR2 is SQIVND in the germline V gene (reference sequence). CDR3 length equals 14 residues.

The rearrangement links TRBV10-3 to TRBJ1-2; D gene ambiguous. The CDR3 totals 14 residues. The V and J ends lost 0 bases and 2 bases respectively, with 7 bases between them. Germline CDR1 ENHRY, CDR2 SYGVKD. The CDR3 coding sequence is TGTGCCATCAGTGAGTCGACAAAAAACTATGGCTACACCTTC. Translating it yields CAISESTKNYGYTF.

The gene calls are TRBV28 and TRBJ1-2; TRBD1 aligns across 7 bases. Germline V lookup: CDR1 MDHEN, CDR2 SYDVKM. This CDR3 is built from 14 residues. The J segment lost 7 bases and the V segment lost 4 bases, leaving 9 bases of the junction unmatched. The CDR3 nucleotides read TGTGCCAGCAGTTCAAACAGGGGCCGGCCTGGCTACACCTTC. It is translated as CASSSNRGRPGYTF.

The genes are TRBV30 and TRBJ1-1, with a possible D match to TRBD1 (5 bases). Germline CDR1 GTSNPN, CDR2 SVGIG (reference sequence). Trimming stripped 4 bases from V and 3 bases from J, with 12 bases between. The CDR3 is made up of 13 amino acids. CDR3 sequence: CAWTAGRYTEAFF. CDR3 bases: TGTGCCTGGACAGCAGGGCGGTACACTGAAGCTTTCTTT.

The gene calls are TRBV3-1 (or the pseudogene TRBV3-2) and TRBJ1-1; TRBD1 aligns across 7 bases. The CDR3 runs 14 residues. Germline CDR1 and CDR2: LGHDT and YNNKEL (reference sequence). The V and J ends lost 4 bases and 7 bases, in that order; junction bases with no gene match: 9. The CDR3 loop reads CASSPWTGNYEAFF. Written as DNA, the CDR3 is TGTGCCAGCAGCCCTTGGACAGGAAATTATGAAGCTTTCTTT.

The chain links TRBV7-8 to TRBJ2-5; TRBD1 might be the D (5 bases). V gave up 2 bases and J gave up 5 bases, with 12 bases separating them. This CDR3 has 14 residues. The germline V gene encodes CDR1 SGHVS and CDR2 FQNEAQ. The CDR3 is CASSLIPGSETQYF. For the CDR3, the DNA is TGTGCCAGCAGCTTAATACCAGGGTCGGAGACCCAGTACTTC.

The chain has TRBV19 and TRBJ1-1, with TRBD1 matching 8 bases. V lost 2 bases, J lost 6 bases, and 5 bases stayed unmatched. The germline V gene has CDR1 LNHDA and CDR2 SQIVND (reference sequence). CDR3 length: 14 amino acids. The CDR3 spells CASSIRTGSPEAFF. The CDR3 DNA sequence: TGTGCCAGTAGTATAAGGACAGGGAGCCCTGAAGCTTTCTTT.

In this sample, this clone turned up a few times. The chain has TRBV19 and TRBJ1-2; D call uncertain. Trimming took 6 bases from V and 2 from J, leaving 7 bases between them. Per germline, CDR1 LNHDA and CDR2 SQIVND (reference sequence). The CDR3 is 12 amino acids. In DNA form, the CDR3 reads TGTGCCAGTAGGTCGGTGAACTATGGCTACACCTTC. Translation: CASRSVNYGYTF. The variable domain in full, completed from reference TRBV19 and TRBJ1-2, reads DGGITQSPKYLFRKEGQNVTLSCEQNLNHDAMYWYRQDPGQGLRLIYYSQIVNDFQKGDIAEGYSVSREKKESFPLTVTSAQKNPTAFYLCASRSVNYGYTFGSGTRLTVV.

CDR3 nucleotides: TGTGCCAGCAGTTCCGGTCGACGGGGAGTCGATGAAAAACTGTTTTTT. It encodes CASSSGRRGVDEKLFF. The chain couples TRBV2 to TRBJ1-4; no definite D call. This CDR3 has 16 amino acids. The V gene lost 5 bases and the J gene lost 6 bases, with 19 bases spanning the gap. The germline CDR1 and CDR2 sequences are SNHLY and FYNNEI.